This T cell receptor (beta chain) is drawn from a study of T-cell memory formation after mild COVID-19 (dated by TCRdb to 2020 to 2023). At the level of the whole study: TCR sequence clusters from the two donors were found to be largely donor specific. Longitudinal TCRalpha and TCRbeta repertoire sequencing tracked T-cell clones expanding and contracting after mild COVID-19 in two donors. The cohort was made up of two young adult volunteers, one female and one male, who were previously healthy. General study outcomes and caveats: Whether the second-wave clones peaking on day 37 were SARS-CoV-2 specific was not confirmed. Contracting CD4+ clones appeared mostly in the CM and EM memory subsets, whereas CD8+ clones were enriched in EMRA. The study covered only two mild cases, and larger cohorts including severe cases with pre-infection samples were considered necessary. Some responding clones were detected in pre-infection memory, which suggested that pre-existing cross-reactive memory T cells had joined the SARS-CoV-2 response. Clones contracting from day 15 to 85 had balanced CD4/CD8 phenotypes, while a second wave expanding from day 15 to 37 was biased towards CD4+.

Ficoll-Paque density gradient centrifugation was used to isolate PBMCs. V is reduced by 0 bases and J by 1 base, leaving a spacing of 8 bases between them. Reading from cysteine to phenylalanine, the CDR3 counts 15 amino acids. The only DNA kept is the CDR3, 45 bases in frame from the first base. Taken from the germline V gene, the CDR1 and CDR2 loops are SGHRS and YFSETQ. At least ten counts were recorded for this clonotype. Its antigen is not yet known. No clone much larger than this one lies a single base away; base qualities are absent. Reads for this sample came from an Illumina NovaSeq 6000. Using 5'RACE with constant-segment primers, TCRalpha and TCRbeta cDNA libraries were constructed, with sample barcodes and unique molecular identifiers added in the process. Trizol reagent was used to extract RNA from every sample. Libraries were amplified in two PCR steps, with a second sample barcode and Illumina TruSeq adapters added in the second step. Sequencing of libraries was performed on an Illumina NovaSeq with 2 x 150 bp paired-end reads. The authors' pipeline ran thus. The reads were demultiplexed and collapsed into UMI-guided consensus sequences using migec v1.2.7. Using mixcr v2.1.11, the UMI consensuses were aligned to TRA and TRB V and J templates and assembled into clonotypes. Expanded or contracted clonotypes were those called significant by both edgeR and NoisET, with noise models trained on biological replicates. edgeR calls used a false discovery rate-adjusted p below 0.01 and a log2 fold-change threshold of 1. PCA with hierarchical clustering of max-normalized trajectories of the 1000 most abundant clonotypes was used as exploratory dynamics analysis. Separately sequenced CD4+ and CD8+ repertoires were used to assign a CD4 or CD8 phenotype to each responding clone. The public reads were reanalyzed by TCRdb: fastp trimming at Q25, MiXCR alignment, in-frame beta chains only. Every distinct CDR3 protein forms one entry, paired with its most common genes and DNA. TCRdb assigned the V and J calls; the authors' analysis was not used. The table for this sample lists about 540,000 distinct CDR3 sequences; roughly 22% of them were counted only once. The top ten clonotypes cover approximately 12% of the sample.

The V and J genes are TRBV5-1 and TRBJ1-3, with no reliable assignment of the D segment. This clonotype was obtained from an adult woman who had mild COVID-19 (a few samples of this study predate the infection). The sample titles of this study are shuffled in the database, so cell type and time point are left out; the donor was told from shared clones. Sequencing used PBMCs or a T cell subset sorted from them (not recorded which). CDR3 protein: CASSLDGFSGNTIYF. Read as DNA, the sequence is TGCGCCAGCAGCTTGGACGGGTTTTCTGGAAACACCATATATTTT.